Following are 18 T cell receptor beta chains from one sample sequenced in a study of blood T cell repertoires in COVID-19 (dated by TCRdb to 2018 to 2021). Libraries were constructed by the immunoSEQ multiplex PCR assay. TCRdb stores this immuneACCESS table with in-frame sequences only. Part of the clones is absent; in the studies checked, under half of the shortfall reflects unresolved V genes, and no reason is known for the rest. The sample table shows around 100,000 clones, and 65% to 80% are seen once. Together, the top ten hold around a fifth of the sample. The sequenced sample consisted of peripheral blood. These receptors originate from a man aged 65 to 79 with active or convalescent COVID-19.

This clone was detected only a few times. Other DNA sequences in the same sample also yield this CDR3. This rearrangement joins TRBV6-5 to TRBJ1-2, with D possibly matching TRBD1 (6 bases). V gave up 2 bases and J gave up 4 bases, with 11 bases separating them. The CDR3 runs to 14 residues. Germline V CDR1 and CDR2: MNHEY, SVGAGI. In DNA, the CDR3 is TGTGCCAGCAGTTACGGTGGACAGCCCTATGGCTACACCTTC. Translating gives CASSYGGQPYGYTF.

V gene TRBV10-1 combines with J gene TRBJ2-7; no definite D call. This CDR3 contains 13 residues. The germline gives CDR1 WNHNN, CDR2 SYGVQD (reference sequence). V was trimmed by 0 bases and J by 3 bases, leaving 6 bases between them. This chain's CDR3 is CASSESVGYEQYF. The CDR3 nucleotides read TGCGCCAGCAGTGAGTCAGTCGGCTACGAGCAGTACTTC.

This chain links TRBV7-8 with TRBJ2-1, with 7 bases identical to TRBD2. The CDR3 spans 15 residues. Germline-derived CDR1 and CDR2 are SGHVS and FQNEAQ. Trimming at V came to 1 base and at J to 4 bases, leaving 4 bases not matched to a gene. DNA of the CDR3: TGTGCCAGCAGCTTAGGACTAGCCGAATACAATGAGCAGTTCTTC. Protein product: CASSLGLAEYNEQFF.

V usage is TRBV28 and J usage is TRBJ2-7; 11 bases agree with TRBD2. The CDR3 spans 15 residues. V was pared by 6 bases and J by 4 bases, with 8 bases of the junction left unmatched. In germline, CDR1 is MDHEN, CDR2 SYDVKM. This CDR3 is CASSTTLAGGYEQYF. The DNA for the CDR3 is TGTGCCAGCAGCACGACCCTAGCGGGAGGATACGAGCAGTACTTC.

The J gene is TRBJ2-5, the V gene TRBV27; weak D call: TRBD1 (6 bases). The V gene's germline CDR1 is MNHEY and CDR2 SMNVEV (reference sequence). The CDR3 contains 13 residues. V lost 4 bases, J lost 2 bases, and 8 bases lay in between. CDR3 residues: CASSSGQQETQYF. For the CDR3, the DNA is TGTGCCAGCAGTTCCGGACAGCAAGAGACCCAGTACTTC.

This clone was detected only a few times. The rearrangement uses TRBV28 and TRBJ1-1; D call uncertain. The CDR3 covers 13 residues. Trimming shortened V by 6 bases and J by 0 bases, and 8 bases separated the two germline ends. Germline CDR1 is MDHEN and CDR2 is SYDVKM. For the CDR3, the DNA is TGTGCCAGCAGACTCCAGGTGAACACTGAAGCTTTCTTT. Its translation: CASRLQVNTEAFF.

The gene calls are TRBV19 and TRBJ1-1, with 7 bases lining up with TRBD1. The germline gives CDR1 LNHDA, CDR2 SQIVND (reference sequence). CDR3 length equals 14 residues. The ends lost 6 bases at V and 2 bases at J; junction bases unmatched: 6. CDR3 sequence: CASSRGQINTEAFF. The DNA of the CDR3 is TGTGCCAGTAGCAGGGGACAGATTAACACTGAAGCTTTCTTT.

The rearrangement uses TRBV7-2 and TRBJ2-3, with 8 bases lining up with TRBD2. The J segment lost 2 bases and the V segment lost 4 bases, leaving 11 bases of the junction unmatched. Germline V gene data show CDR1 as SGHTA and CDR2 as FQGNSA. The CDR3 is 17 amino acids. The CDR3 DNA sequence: TGTGCCAGCAGCTCCTCGACGCGGGGGGCGTTCACAGATACGCAGTATTTT. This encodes CASSSSTRGAFTDTQYF.

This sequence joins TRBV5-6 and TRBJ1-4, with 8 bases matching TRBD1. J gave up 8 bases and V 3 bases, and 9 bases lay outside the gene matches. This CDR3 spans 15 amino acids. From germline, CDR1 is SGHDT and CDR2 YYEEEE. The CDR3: CASSSKDRGNEKLFF. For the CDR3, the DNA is TGTGCCAGCAGCTCAAAAGACAGGGGAAACGAAAAACTGTTTTTT.

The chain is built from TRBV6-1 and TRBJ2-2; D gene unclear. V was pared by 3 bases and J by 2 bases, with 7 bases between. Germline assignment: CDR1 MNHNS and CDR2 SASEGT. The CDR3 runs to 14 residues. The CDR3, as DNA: TGTGCCAGCAGTGAGTACAGAAACACCGGGGAGCTGTTTTTT. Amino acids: CASSEYRNTGELFF.

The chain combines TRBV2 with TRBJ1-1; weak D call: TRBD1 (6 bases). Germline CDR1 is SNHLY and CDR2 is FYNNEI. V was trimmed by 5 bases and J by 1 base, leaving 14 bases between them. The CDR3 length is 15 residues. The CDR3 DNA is TGTGCCAGCAGTCGAAGGGGGACACCGAACACTGAAGCTTTCTTT. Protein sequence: CASSRRGTPNTEAFF.

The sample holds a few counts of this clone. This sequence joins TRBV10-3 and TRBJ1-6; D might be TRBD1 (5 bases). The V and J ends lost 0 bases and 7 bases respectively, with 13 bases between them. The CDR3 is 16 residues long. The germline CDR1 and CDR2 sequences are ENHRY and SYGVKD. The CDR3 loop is CAISESPGRKNSPLHF. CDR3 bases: TGTGCCATCAGTGAGTCACCAGGGAGGAAAAATTCACCCCTCCACTTT.

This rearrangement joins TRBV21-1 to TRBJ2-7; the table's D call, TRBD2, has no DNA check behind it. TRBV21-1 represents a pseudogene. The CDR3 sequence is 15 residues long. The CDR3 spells CASSKVREGNYEQYF. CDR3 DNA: TGTGCCAGCAGCAAGGTGCGGGAGGGCAACTACGAGCAGTACTTC.

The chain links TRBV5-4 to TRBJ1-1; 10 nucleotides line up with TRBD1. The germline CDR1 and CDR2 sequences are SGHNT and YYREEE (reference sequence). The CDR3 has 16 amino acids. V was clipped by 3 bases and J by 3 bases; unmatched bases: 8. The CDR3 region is CASSSTTGGRDTEAFF. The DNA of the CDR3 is TGTGCCAGCAGCTCTACGACAGGGGGCAGAGACACTGAAGCTTTCTTT.

The CDR3 sequence is CATSRDSTGELFF. The CDR3 DNA follows: TGTGCCACCAGCCGCGACTCCACCGGGGAGCTGTTTTTT. The chain employs TRBV24-1 and TRBJ2-2; D uncertain. The germline V gene encodes CDR1 KGHDR and CDR2 SFDVKD. The CDR3 loop spans 13 amino acids. With 7 bases removed from V and 4 bases from J, the gap between germline ends came to 9 bases.

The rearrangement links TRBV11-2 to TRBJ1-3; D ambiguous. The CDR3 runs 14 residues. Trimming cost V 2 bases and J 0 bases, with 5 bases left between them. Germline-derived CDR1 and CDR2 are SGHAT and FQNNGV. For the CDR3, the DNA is TGTGCCAGCAGCTTATTTAGCTCTGGAAACACCATATATTTT. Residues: CASSLFSSGNTIYF.

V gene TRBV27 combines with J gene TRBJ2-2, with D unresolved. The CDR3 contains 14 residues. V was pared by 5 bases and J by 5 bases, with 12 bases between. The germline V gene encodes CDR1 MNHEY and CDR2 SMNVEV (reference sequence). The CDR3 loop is CASSPRIPTGELFF. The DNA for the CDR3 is TGTGCCAGCAGTCCCCGTATTCCGACCGGGGAGCTGTTTTTT.

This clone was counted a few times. Here the CDR3 reads CASSQGAGGNQPQHF. CDR3 nucleotides: TGCGCCAGCAGCCAAGGTGCGGGAGGCAATCAGCCCCAGCATTTT. The chain is built from TRBV4-1 and TRBJ1-5, with D unresolved. In germline, CDR1 is MGHRA, CDR2 YSYEKL. The CDR3 runs 15 residues. V dropped 1 base and J dropped 2 bases, with 9 bases sitting between them.